This record covers a single T cell receptor beta chain. This clonotype was counted at least ten times. What antigen it recognizes has not been identified. Nothing much larger sits one base from this clone, and base qualities are not available. The data derive from a study of response to subunit inactivated influenza vaccine (dated by TCRdb to 2017 to 2018). The study in broad terms: The study used deep quantitative T cell receptor repertoire profiling to track responses to a trivalent subunit inactivated influenza vaccine.

Beyond this particular receptor, the publication reports: According to the authors, only a limited number of new T cells may be recruited by each seasonal influenza vaccination.

Receptors were amplified or captured by RT-PCR. The sample was run on an Illumina HiSeq 2500. The public reads were reanalyzed by TCRdb: fastp trimming at Q25, MiXCR alignment, in-frame beta chains only. One record per CDR3 amino acid sequence lists the most common genes and DNA. A total of about 520,000 distinct CDR3 sequences appear in this sample, 7.2% of them only once. Together, the top ten hold about an eighth of the sample. The TCR comes from a man aged 45 to 70 who received an inactivated influenza vaccine. Donor details come from another sample of the same person, matched by shared clones. Here the sequenced sample was PBMCs from blood, taken less than 30 months after vaccination.

For the CDR3, the sequence is CASKTSGSYNEQFF. At the DNA level, the sequence is TGTGCCAGCAAGACTAGCGGGAGCTACAATGAGCAGTTCTTC. This chain is built from TRBV6-1 and TRBJ2-1; 12 central nucleotides agree with TRBD2. The CDR3 goes from the cysteine to the phenylalanine over 14 residues. The sequence is cut down to CDR3 DNA, 42 bases in frame from base 1. Trimmed from V: 7 bases; trimmed from J: 3 bases; junction bases lacking a gene match: 1. The germline V gene yields MNHNS for CDR1 and SASEGT for CDR2.